Sequencing of this T cell receptor beta chain was carried out in a study of blood T cell repertoires in COVID-19. Study background: Sites in the United States, Italy and Spain provided acute and convalescent COVID-19 samples.

Trimming removed 4 bases from V and 5 bases from J, with 18 bases in between. CDR1 and CDR2 from the germline V gene are LNHDA and SQIVND (reference sequence). The CDR3 contains 17 residues. Sequencing was performed with immunoSEQ multiplex PCR; in TCRdb, only in-frame clones are kept and a portion is missing. This sample has roughly 80,000 clones, with 85% found just once. The sequenced sample consisted of peripheral blood. The chain recombines TRBV19 with TRBJ1-6; D might be TRBD1 (5 bases). This receptor was obtained from a woman aged 70-85 years with acute or convalescent COVID-19. CDR3 DNA: TGTGCCAGTAGTAGGGCGCCGGGGACTATTAATAATTCACCCCTCCACTTT. It specifies CASSRAPGTINNSPLHF.